This section outlines one T cell receptor beta chain sequence together with its context. The antigen is undetermined. Looked up from germline, CDR1 is SGHTA and CDR2 is FQGTGA. CDR3 size: 15 residues. These data are taken from a study of monozygotic twins with inflammatory bowel disease. TCRdb reanalyzed the 5' RACE reads and collapses them to one entry per CDR3 protein, without DNA. Its table records some 150,000 distinct CDR3 sequences. Study-level points and caveats: There was no support for any single strong signal or clonotype associated with IBD. Variability in patient repertoires may have come partly from differing immunosuppressive treatments.

This rearrangement joins TRBV7-3 to TRBJ2-1; the TRBD2 assignment by TCRdb is unverifiable without DNA. The TCR sequence derives from a human donor with ulcerative colitis or Crohn's disease, or a healthy co-twin of an affected twin (not recorded which). Sequencing was carried out using blood. The CDR3 loop reads CASSLLAWVVNEQFF. The full variable domain, completed using reference TRBV7-3 and TRBJ2-1, is GAGVSQTPSNKVTEKGKYVELRCDPISGHTALYWYRQSLGQGPEFLIYFQGTGAADDSGLPNDRFFAVRPEGSVSTLKIQRTERGDSAVYLCASSLLAWVVNEQFFGPGTRLTVL.